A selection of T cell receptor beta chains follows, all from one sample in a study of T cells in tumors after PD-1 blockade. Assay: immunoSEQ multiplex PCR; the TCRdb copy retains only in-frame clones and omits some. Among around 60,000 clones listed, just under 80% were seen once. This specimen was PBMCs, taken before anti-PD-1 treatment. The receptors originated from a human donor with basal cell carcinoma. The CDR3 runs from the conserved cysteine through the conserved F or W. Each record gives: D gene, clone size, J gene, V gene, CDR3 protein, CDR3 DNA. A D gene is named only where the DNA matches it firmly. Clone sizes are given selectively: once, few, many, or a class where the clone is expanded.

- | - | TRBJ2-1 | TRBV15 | CATSQQFYNEQFF | TGTGCCACCAGCCAACAGTTCTACAATGAGCAGTTCTTC
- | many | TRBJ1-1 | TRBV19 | CASSIGASMAFF | TGTGCCAGTAGTATTGGAGCGAGTATGGCTTTCTTT
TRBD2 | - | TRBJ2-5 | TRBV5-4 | CASSRTSGVKWETQYF | TGTGCCAGCAGCAGGACTAGCGGGGTAAAATGGGAGACCCAGTACTTC
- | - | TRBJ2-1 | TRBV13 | CASSPRFWGPQAEQFF | TGTGCCAGCAGCCCCCGATTTTGGGGACCGCAGGCGGAGCAGTTCTTC
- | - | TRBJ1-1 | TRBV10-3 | CAIRPDNTEAFF | TGTGCCATCAGGCCCGATAACACTGAAGCTTTCTTT
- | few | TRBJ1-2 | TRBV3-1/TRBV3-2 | CASSQEGDVYGYTF | TGTGCCAGCAGCCAAGAAGGGGATGTGTATGGCTACACCTTC
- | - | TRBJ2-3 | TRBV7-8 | CASSSSAGFTDTQYF | TGTGCCAGCAGCTCGTCGGCAGGGTTTACGGATACGCAGTATTTT
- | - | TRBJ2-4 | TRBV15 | CATSRDPGINIQYF | TGTGCCACCAGCAGAGACCCCGGCATAAACATTCAGTACTTC
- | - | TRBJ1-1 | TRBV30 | CACGSDRRTEAFF | TGTGCCTGTGGATCCGACAGAAGGACTGAAGCTTTCTTT
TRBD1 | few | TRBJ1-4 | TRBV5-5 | CASSSFYRDRVTNEKLFF | TGTGCCAGCAGCTCCTTCTACCGAGACAGGGTTACTAATGAAAAACTGTTTTTT
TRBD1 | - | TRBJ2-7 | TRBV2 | CASSGGTGGYEQYF | TGTGCCAGCAGTGGAGGGACAGGGGGCTACGAGCAGTACTTC
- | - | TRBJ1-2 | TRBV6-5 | CASSLQGNGYTF | TGTGCCAGCAGTTTACAGGGAAACGGCTACACCTTC
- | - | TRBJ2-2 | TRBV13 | CASNLWNTGELFF | TGTGCCAGCAATCTATGGAATACCGGGGAGCTGTTTTTT
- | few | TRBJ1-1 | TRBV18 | CASSPSGRAEAFF | TGTGCCAGCTCACCATCCGGGAGAGCTGAAGCTTTCTTT
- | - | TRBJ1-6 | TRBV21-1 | CASSKVDRGVSPLHF | TGTGCCAGCAGCAAAGTGGACCGGGGTGTTTCACCCCTCCACTTT
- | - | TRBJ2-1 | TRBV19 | CASRSQGSDEQFF | TGTGCCAGTAGATCCCAGGGGAGCGATGAGCAGTTCTTC
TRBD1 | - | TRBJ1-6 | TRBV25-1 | CASSATGQGSPLHF | TGTGCCAGCAGTGCTACAGGACAGGGTTCACCCCTCCACTTT
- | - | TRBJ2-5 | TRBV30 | CAWSQGLQETQYF | TGTGCCTGGAGCCAGGGGCTGCAAGAGACCCAGTACTTC
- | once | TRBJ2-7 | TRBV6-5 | CASSYGRPYEQYF | TGTGCCAGCAGTTATGGAAGGCCATACGAGCAGTACTTC
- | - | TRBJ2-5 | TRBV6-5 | CASSYEGPWETQYF | TGTGCCAGCAGTTACGAAGGACCGTGGGAGACCCAGTACTTC
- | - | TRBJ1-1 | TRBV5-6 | CASSLVRANTEAFF | TGTGCCAGCAGCTTGGTTCGAGCGAACACTGAAGCTTTCTTT
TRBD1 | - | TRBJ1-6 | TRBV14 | CASSQRGIGQGSSYNSPLHF | TGTGCCAGCAGCCAGAGAGGCATCGGACAGGGAAGCTCCTATAATTCACCCCTCCACTTT
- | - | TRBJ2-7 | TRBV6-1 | CASSDTWGDHEQYF | TGTGCCAGCAGTGATACTTGGGGGGATCACGAGCAGTACTTC
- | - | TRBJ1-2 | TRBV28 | CASSLGQNYGYTF | TGTGCCAGCAGTTTAGGGCAAAACTATGGCTACACCTTC
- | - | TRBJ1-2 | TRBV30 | CAWSRIRNYGYTF | TGTGCCTGGAGCCGCATCAGGAACTATGGCTACACCTTC
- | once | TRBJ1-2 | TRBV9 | CASSVDYGATYGYTF | TGTGCCAGCAGCGTAGACTACGGAGCAACCTATGGCTACACCTTC
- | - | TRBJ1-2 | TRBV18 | CASSPTGNYGYTF | TGTGCCAGCTCACCAACAGGGAACTATGGCTACACCTTC
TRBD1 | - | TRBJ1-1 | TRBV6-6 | CASSSRQGYTEAFF | TGTGCCAGCAGTTCCCGACAGGGATACACTGAAGCTTTCTTT
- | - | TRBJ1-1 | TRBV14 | CASSQDRWGTEAFF | TGTGCCAGCAGCCAAGATAGGTGGGGCACTGAAGCTTTCTTT
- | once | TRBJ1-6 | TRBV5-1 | CASQGSSYNSPLHF | TGCGCCAGCCAGGGAAGCTCCTATAATTCACCCCTCCACTTT
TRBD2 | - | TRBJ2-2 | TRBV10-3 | CAIGNSGGHTGELFF | TGTGCCATCGGAAATAGCGGGGGCCACACCGGGGAGCTGTTTTTT
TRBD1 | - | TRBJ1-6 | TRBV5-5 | CASSPYGQASNSPLHF | TGTGCCAGCAGCCCCTATGGACAGGCGAGTAATTCACCCCTCCACTTT
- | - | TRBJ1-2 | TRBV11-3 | CASSPTWAEYGYTF | TGTGCCAGCAGCCCGACGTGGGCGGAGTATGGCTACACCTTC
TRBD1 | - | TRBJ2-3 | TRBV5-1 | CASSSNRGQVDTQYF | TGCGCCAGCAGCTCGAACAGGGGGCAGGTAGATACGCAGTATTTT
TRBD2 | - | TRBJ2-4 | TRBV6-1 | CASSVVSGGDYGAKNIQYF | TGTGCCAGCAGTGTTGTTAGCGGGGGAGATTATGGCGCCAAAAACATTCAGTACTTC
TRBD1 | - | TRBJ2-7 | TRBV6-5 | CASRSGGKTYEQYF | TGTGCCAGCAGATCAGGGGGAAAGACCTACGAGCAGTACTTC
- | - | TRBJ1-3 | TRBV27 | CASSLRAEKSSGNTIYF | TGTGCCAGCAGTTTAAGGGCAGAGAAAAGCTCTGGAAACACCATATATTTT
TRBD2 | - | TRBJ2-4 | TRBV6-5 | CASIGGGNIQYF | TGTGCCAGCATTGGGGGGGGAAACATTCAGTACTTC
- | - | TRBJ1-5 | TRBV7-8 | CASSIEGDQPQHF | TGTGCCAGCAGCATCGAGGGAGATCAGCCCCAGCATTTT
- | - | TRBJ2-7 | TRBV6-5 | CASSPLITGWNEQYF | TGTGCCAGCAGTCCCCTCATAACAGGGTGGAACGAGCAGTACTTC
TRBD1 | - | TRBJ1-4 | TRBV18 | CASSPTSETGGGEKLFF | TGTGCCAGCTCACCAACGTCAGAGACAGGGGGTGGCGAAAAACTGTTTTTT
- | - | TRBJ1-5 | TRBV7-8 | CASSSLVGREGQPQHF | TGTGCCAGCAGCTCGCTAGTCGGCAGGGAGGGCCAGCCCCAGCATTTT
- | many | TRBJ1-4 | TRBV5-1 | CASSLSGIREKLFF | TGCGCCAGCAGCTTGTCTGGGATACGAGAAAAACTGTTTTTT
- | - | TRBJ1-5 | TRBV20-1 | CSASPQIHSNQPQHF | TGCAGTGCTAGTCCCCAGATCCATAGCAATCAGCCCCAGCATTTT
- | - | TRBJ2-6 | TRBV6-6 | CASSPRITHFGANVLTF | TGTGCCAGCAGTCCCCGGATCACCCACTTTGGGGCCAACGTCCTGACTTTC
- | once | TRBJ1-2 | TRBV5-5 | CASSPSRGWGYTF | TGTGCCAGCAGCCCGAGTAGGGGATGGGGCTACACCTTC
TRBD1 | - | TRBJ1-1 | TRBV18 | CASSPKTGGGVEAFF | TGTGCCAGCTCACCAAAGACAGGGGGCGGGGTTGAAGCTTTCTTT
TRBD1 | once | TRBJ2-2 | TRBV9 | CASSVATGTGKLFF | TGTGCCAGCAGCGTAGCTACCGGGACAGGGAAGCTGTTTTTT
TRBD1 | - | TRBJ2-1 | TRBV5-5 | CASSLWTGGNEQFF | TGTGCCAGCAGCTTGTGGACAGGGGGCAATGAGCAGTTCTTC
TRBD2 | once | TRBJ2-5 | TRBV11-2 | CASSLVGASGGAWETQYF | TGTGCCAGCAGCTTAGTGGGGGCTAGCGGGGGGGCCTGGGAGACCCAGTACTTC
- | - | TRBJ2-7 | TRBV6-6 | CASRQDALSYEQYF | TGTGCCAGCAGGCAGGACGCCTTATCCTACGAGCAGTACTTC
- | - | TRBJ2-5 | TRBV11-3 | CASSLDSTQTQYF | TGTGCCAGCAGCTTGGACTCAACTCAGACCCAGTACTTC
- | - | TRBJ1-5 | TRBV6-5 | CASRANLGGQPQHF | TGTGCCAGCAGAGCCAACCTGGGGGGGCAGCCCCAGCATTTT
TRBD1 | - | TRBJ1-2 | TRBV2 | CASSRTGLNYGYTF | TGTGCCAGCAGTCGGACAGGGTTAAACTATGGCTACACCTTC